The clone carrying this T cell receptor beta chain was counted many times. Using RNA transcripts as the source, TCR beta CDR3 regions were amplified. Carried out on the TCR CDR3, a first-round RT-PCR used the HTBI primer set. From the multiplex PCR reads, TCRdb called clonotypes with MiXCR, one entry per CDR3 protein. The sample lists more than 650,000 distinct CDR3 sequences, approximately 14% seen once, with 10% to 13% in the top ten. This entry is derived from a study of T cells in Graves' hyperthyroidism and ophthalmopathy. Study information: Peripheral blood was drawn at first diagnosis, prior to all treatment.

Stable Graves' hyperthyroidism meant no ophthalmopathy progression within 18 months. Uncontrolled infections, other autoimmune diseases, pregnancy or lactation led to exclusion of patients. The CDR3 extends over 15 amino acids. Germline V lookup: CDR1 DFQATT, CDR2 SNEGSKA (reference sequence). J lost 6 bases, V lost 6 bases, and 16 bases had no gene match. This receptor was obtained from a woman aged 18-35 years with Graves' hyperthyroidism. The chain has TRBV20-1 and TRBJ2-7; TRBD2 agrees at 8 bases. The sequencing sample was made of blood. CDR3 in DNA: TGCAGTGCCCCCCATCGACTAGCGACCTTCTCCGAGCAGTACTTC. Translated, it gives CSAPHRLATFSEQYF.